One sample yielded the 19 T cell receptor beta chains listed below, sequenced in a study of CD8+ T cells in alopecia areata. Once RNA had been extracted, it was reverse transcribed into cDNA to act as the sequencing template. Sequencing was performed with immunoSEQ multiplex PCR; in TCRdb, only in-frame clones are kept and a portion is missing. The table has 85,000 to 110,000 clones, approximately 84% seen once. As for treatment: oral pan-JAK inhibitor, 5-10 mg twice daily. The sample consisted of CD8+ T cells sorted from blood, taken at approximately week 30, from a patient treated with tofacitinib. These receptors originate from a human donor with alopecia areata.

This chain links TRBV7-9 with TRBJ1-1, with D perhaps TRBD1 (6 bases). This CDR3 comprises 12 residues. The ends were cut back, 11 bases at V and 1 base at J, with 11 bases in the middle. CDR1 is SEHNR and CDR2 is FQNEAQ in the germline V gene (reference sequence). The CDR3 DNA follows: TGTGCCGGGAGACAGGCGAACACTGAAGCTTTCTTT. It is translated as CAGRQANTEAFF.

The V gene is TRBV9, the J gene TRBJ1-1, with D possibly being TRBD1 (6 bases). Trimming pared 4 bases from V and 5 bases from J, leaving 18 bases between. CDR1 SGDLS and CDR2 YYNGEE come from the germline V gene. The length of the CDR3 is 15 residues. This chain's CDR3 is CASSYGGQAGTEAFF. The CDR3 DNA follows: TGTGCCAGCAGCTATGGGGGGCAGGCAGGGACTGAAGCTTTCTTT.

Comment on this clone: This specimen includes other DNA sequences encoding the same CDR3. V usage is TRBV27 and J usage is TRBJ2-7, with D tentatively TRBD2 (7 bases). The germline gives CDR1 MNHEY, CDR2 SMNVEV (reference sequence). This CDR3 is built from 14 residues. V lost 3 bases and J lost 5, with 14 bases in between. CDR3: CASSFGGGGDEQYF. In DNA form, the CDR3 reads TGTGCCAGCAGTTTTGGAGGGGGGGGTGACGAGCAGTACTTC.

The chain is built from TRBV7-3 and TRBJ2-3; the D is unclear. The CDR3 runs to 14 residues. The germline V gene has CDR1 SGHTA and CDR2 FQGTGA. V was clipped by 3 bases and J by 8 bases, with 15 bases between them. The DNA of the CDR3 is TGTGCCAGCAGCTTGGACCCCCCGGTAGCTACGCAGTATTTT. It codes for CASSLDPPVATQYF.

Here the CDR3 DNA reads TGCGCCAGCAGCCAAGATCTGGGGGGACAGACCTACGAGCAGTACTTC. This translates into CASSQDLGGQTYEQYF. The chain is built from TRBV4-1 and TRBJ2-7, with a tentative D call TRBD1 (7 bases). There are 16 residues in the CDR3. Trimming removed 0 bases at V and 2 bases at J, with 14 bases between. The germline CDR1 and CDR2 sequences are MGHRA and YSYEKL.

The chain uses TRBV7-9 and TRBJ2-1, with 11 positions matching TRBD2. J was trimmed by 8 bases and V by 4 bases; bases with no gene match: 7. CDR1 SEHNR and CDR2 FQNEAQ come from the germline V gene (reference sequence). This CDR3 region has 15 residues. The CDR3 loop reads CASSSPTSGADEQFF. CDR3 nucleotides: TGTGCCAGCAGCTCCCCGACTAGCGGGGCCGATGAGCAGTTCTTC.

DNA of the CDR3: TGTGCCATCAGCGAAGAGGGGGGTTTTATGAACACTGAAGCTTTCTTT. Its translation: CAISEEGGFMNTEAFF. The chain combines TRBV10-3 with TRBJ1-1, with D tentatively TRBD1 (6 bases). This CDR3 has 16 residues. Germline CDR1 reads ENHRY; CDR2 reads SYGVKD. The ends were cut back, 6 bases at V and 0 bases at J, with 17 bases in the middle.

This clone showed up just once. V usage is TRBV7-6 and J usage is TRBJ1-3; D not certain. CDR1 SGHVS and CDR2 FNYEAQ come from the germline V gene. The CDR3 contains 15 residues. The germline V and J ends were trimmed by 1 base and 0 bases, with 7 bases remaining between them. CDR3 DNA sequence: TGTGCCAGCAGCTTAGACCCGGACTCTGGAAACACCATATATTTT. It translates to CASSLDPDSGNTIYF. Combining the CDR3 with reference TRBV7-6 and TRBJ1-3 gives the whole variable domain GAGVSQSPRYKVTKRGQDVALRCDPISGHVSLYWYRQALGQGPEFLTYFNYEAQQDKSGLPNDRFSAERPEGSISTLTIQRTEQRDSAMYRCASSLDPDSGNTIYFGEGSWLTVV.

The chain carries TRBV30 and TRBJ1-1, with 8 bases that match TRBD1. The V gene end was trimmed by 1 base and the J gene end by 6 bases; junction bases not matched to a gene: 4. Germline CDR1 is GTSNPN and CDR2 is SVGIG (reference sequence). The CDR3 extends over 13 amino acids. CDR3 protein: CAWSDDRGPEAFF. In DNA form, the CDR3 reads TGTGCCTGGAGTGACGACAGGGGCCCTGAAGCTTTCTTT. Full variable domain (outside the CDR3, taken from reference TRBV30 and TRBJ1-1): SQTIHQWPATLVQPVGSPLSLECTVEGTSNPNLYWYRQAAGRGLQLLFYSVGIGQISSEVPQNLSASRPQDRQFILSSKKLLLSDSGFYLCAWSDDRGPEAFFGQGTRLTVV.

This clone was detected only a few times. This chain links TRBV9 with TRBJ2-3, with D perhaps matching TRBD2 (5 bases). V lost 0 bases and J 5 bases, leaving 10 bases between the germline ends. The CDR3 length is 14 residues. Germline V CDR1 and CDR2: SGDLS, YYNGEE. CDR3 amino acids: CASSVESGIDTQYF. The CDR3 nucleotides are TGTGCCAGCAGCGTAGAGTCGGGGATAGATACGCAGTATTTT.

This sequence joins TRBV12-5 and TRBJ2-5, with D hard to call. V dropped 3 bases and J dropped 4 bases, with 3 bases sitting between them. Germline values: CDR1 LGHNT, CDR2 FRNRAP. The CDR3 is made up of 11 amino acids. The CDR3: CASGFIETQYF. In DNA form, the CDR3 reads TGTGCTAGTGGTTTTATAGAGACCCAGTACTTC.

J is TRBJ1-6 and V is TRBV25-1, with D hard to call. Looked up from germline, CDR1 is MGHDK and CDR2 is SYGVNS. CDR3 length: 17 amino acids. V was cut by 2 bases and J by 1 base, with 12 bases left in between. DNA for the CDR3: TGTGCCAGCAGTGAAGAGTTCCGGGATTCCTATAATTCACCCCTCCACTTT. This translates into CASSEEFRDSYNSPLHF.

This clone has more than one count but fewer than ten. The J gene is TRBJ2-1, the V gene TRBV19; a weak D match, TRBD2 (6 bases). This CDR3 is built from 15 residues. V dropped 7 bases and J dropped 3 bases, with 16 bases sitting between them. From germline, CDR1 is LNHDA and CDR2 SQIVND (reference sequence). CDR3 protein: CASKPLSGLYNEQFF. The CDR3 DNA reads as TGTGCCAGTAAACCCCTTAGCGGCCTCTACAATGAGCAGTTCTTC.

This clone was seen more than once but under ten times. The chain is built from TRBV6-5 and TRBJ2-1, with 7 positions matching TRBD2. Germline V gene sequence: CDR1 MNHEY, CDR2 SVGAGI. This CDR3 is built from 13 residues. V dropped 10 bases and J dropped 2; count of bases not matched to a gene: 5. In DNA form, the CDR3 reads TGTGCCACGACTAGCACCACCTACAATGAGCAGTTCTTC. It translates to CATTSTTYNEQFF.

This chain connects TRBV7-9 to TRBJ2-7; possible D gene TRBD1, 6 bases. Germline V gene sequence: CDR1 SEHNR, CDR2 FQNEAQ (reference sequence). Trimming took 5 bases from V and 5 from J, leaving 16 bases between them. The CDR3 totals 14 residues. The CDR3 nucleotides read TGTGCCAGCAGCCCCAGGGGCGAGACCCACGAGCAGTACTTC. Protein product: CASSPRGETHEQYF.

The chain is built from TRBV5-4 and TRBJ2-3; TRBD2 matches 10 bases. V dropped 2 bases and J dropped 2; count of bases not matched to a gene: 2. The V gene's germline CDR1 is SGHNT and CDR2 YYREEE (reference sequence). The CDR3 spans 15 residues. CDR3 nucleotide sequence: TGTGCCAGCAGCTTCGGACTAGCGGTCACAGATACGCAGTATTTT. This translates into CASSFGLAVTDTQYF.

The chain carries TRBV9 and TRBJ2-1; D is ambiguous. This CDR3 has 14 residues. In germline, CDR1 is SGDLS, CDR2 YYNGEE. V was clipped by 0 bases and J by 8 bases, with 12 bases between them. CDR3 coding DNA: TGTGCCAGCAGCGTAGCGGCACCCGCCCATGAGCAGTTCTTC. It codes for CASSVAAPAHEQFF.

V and J are TRBV7-9 and TRBJ2-1; D uncertain. Germline CDR1 SEHNR, CDR2 FQNEAQ (reference sequence). V gave up 0 bases and J gave up 6 bases, with 6 bases separating them. The length of the CDR3 is 13 residues. The CDR3 spells CASSLARANEQFF. CDR3 sequence (DNA): TGTGCCAGCAGCTTAGCGAGAGCCAATGAGCAGTTCTTC.

This chain links TRBV29-1 with TRBJ1-1; TRBD1 matches at 10 bases. CDR3 length: 15 amino acids. V trimming: 6 bases; J trimming: 4 bases; junction bases outside the gene matches: 11. From germline, CDR1 is SQVTM and CDR2 ANQGSEA. The CDR3 loop reads CSVGPRQGAATEAFF. In nucleotides, the CDR3 is TGCAGCGTGGGCCCTCGACAGGGGGCGGCCACTGAAGCTTTCTTT.